These T cell receptor beta chains were read from a single sample in a study of blood T cell repertoires in COVID-19. The assay was immunoSEQ multiplex PCR, and TCRdb's table has in-frame clones only and misses some. The repertoire holds around 170,000 clones, with 86% as singletons. Input material: PBMCs or T cells enriched from blood (not recorded which). These receptors all stem from a woman in her 30s who had recovered from COVID-19. Each CDR3 is given with its conserved first and last residue. The D gene is left open where the match is weak. Part of the rows lack a size; the others show once, few, many or a class for expanded clones.

d_call	v_call	j_call	cdr3_length	clone_size	cdr3_nt	cdr3_aa
NA	TRBV19	TRBJ1-2	14	NA	TGTGCCAGTAGCTCACCCTACAGTGCTATGGGCTACACCTTC	CASSSPYSAMGYTF
NA	TRBV6-5	TRBJ2-7	15	NA	TGTGCCAGCAGTTACTCGAGGCTCCCCTCCTACGAGCAGTACTTC	CASSYSRLPSYEQYF
NA	TRBV29-1	TRBJ2-1	17	few	TGCAGCGTTGAAGGCGGGAAAGATTCGAGCTCCTACAATGAGCAGTTCTTC	CSVEGGKDSSSYNEQFF
NA	TRBV15	TRBJ2-7	16	NA	TGTGCCACCAGCAGAAAGAGGACAATTTTCTCGTACGAGCAGTACTTC	CATSRKRTIFSYEQYF
TRBD2	TRBV6-4	TRBJ2-2	16	NA	TGTGCCAGCAGCCCTAGGGACTATCCGAACACCGGGGAGCTGTTTTTT	CASSPRDYPNTGELFF
TRBD1	TRBV25-1	TRBJ2-1	13	NA	TGTGCCAGCAGTGTCCGACAGGGCAATGAGCAGTTCTTC	CASSVRQGNEQFF
NA	TRBV7-9	TRBJ1-5	13	NA	TGTGCCGGCAGCTCAGGGTCGGGTCAGCCCCAGCATTTT	CAGSSGSGQPQHF
NA	TRBV11-3	TRBJ2-1	14	NA	TGTGCCAGCAGCTTAGATGGCGGAAACAATGAGCAGTTCTTC	CASSLDGGNNEQFF
NA	TRBV13	TRBJ2-5	11	NA	TGTGCCAGCAGCGGGGGGGAGACCCAGTACTTC	CASSGGETQYF
TRBD2	TRBV11-2	TRBJ2-1	19	NA	TGTGCCAGCAGCCCAAGGGGTCGCGGGAGGGCCCCACTATACAATGAGCAGTTCTTC	CASSPRGRGRAPLYNEQFF
NA	TRBV25-1	TRBJ1-4	13	NA	TGTGCCAGCAGTGGGCGGACTAATGAAAAACTGTTTTTT	CASSGRTNEKLFF
TRBD2	TRBV24-1	TRBJ2-4	15	NA	TGTGCCACCAGCGGGGGGGCTTTAGCCAAAAACATTCAGTACTTC	CATSGGALAKNIQYF
NA	TRBV5-6	TRBJ1-2	16	NA	TGTGCCAGCAGCTTGGCAAGAGCAGGACTTAACTATGGCTACACCTTC	CASSLARAGLNYGYTF
TRBD2	TRBV5-5	TRBJ2-7	16	NA	TGTGCCAGCAGCGGAAGTACTAGCGGGATCGCCTACGAGCAGTACTTC	CASSGSTSGIAYEQYF
TRBD1	TRBV28	TRBJ1-2	17	once	TGTGCCAGCAGTTATGACAGGGCCCTCCTTACCTCCTATGGCTACACCTTC	CASSYDRALLTSYGYTF
NA	TRBV11-2	TRBJ2-7	13	NA	TGTGCCAGCAGCGCACAGGTCCCCTACGAGCAGTACTTC	CASSAQVPYEQYF
TRBD2	TRBV24-1	TRBJ2-1	15	NA	TGTGCCACAACTAGCGGGAGGGGGATAGGCAATGAGCAGTTCTTC	CATTSGRGIGNEQFF
NA	TRBV6-5	TRBJ2-7	15	NA	TGTGCCAGCAGCCTAAGACACAGGAACACCTACGAGCAGTACTTC	CASSLRHRNTYEQYF
NA	TRBV3-1/TRBV3-2	TRBJ1-1	12	NA	TGTGCCAGCAACACCTTGAACACTGAAGCTTTCTTT	CASNTLNTEAFF
NA	TRBV23-1	TRBJ2-7	15	few	TGCGCCAGCAGAAGGTGGGCACGTCCACCTTACGAGCAGTACTTC	CASRRWARPPYEQYF
NA	TRBV5-1	TRBJ2-6	14	NA	TGCGCCAGCAGCTTGGTACTCGGGGCCAACGTCCTGACTTTC	CASSLVLGANVLTF
NA	TRBV28	TRBJ1-4	16	few	TGTGCCAGCAGTGGGGGCCCGGGAAGCTTGGGTGAAAAACTGTTTTTT	CASSGGPGSLGEKLFF
TRBD1	TRBV15	TRBJ1-1	16	NA	TGTGCCACCAGCAGAGACCCACCAGGGGGAAACACTGAAGCTTTCTTT	CATSRDPPGGNTEAFF
TRBD1	TRBV19	TRBJ2-1	14	NA	TGTGCCAGTAGGGGGACAGGGGCTTACAATGAGCAGTTCTTC	CASRGTGAYNEQFF
TRBD1	TRBV24-1	TRBJ2-6	18	NA	TGTGCCACCAGTGGAGCAGGGGGAATTTCTAGTGGGGCCAACGTCCTGACTTTC	CATSGAGGISSGANVLTF
TRBD1	TRBV30	TRBJ1-2	17	NA	TGTGCCTGGAGTGAATCTCCCGGGACAGGGGGTACCTATGGCTACACCTTC	CAWSESPGTGGTYGYTF
NA	TRBV6-5	TRBJ1-1	14	NA	TGTGCCAGCAGTTACTCGGAGTTGTGGACTGAAGCTTTCTTT	CASSYSELWTEAFF
NA	TRBV7-8	TRBJ2-7	13	once	TGTGCCAGCAGCTTAGCGGGGCCCTACGAGCAGTACTTC	CASSLAGPYEQYF
NA	TRBV10-3	TRBJ2-7	11	NA	TGTGCCATCAGTCAAACCTACGAGCAGTACTTC	CAISQTYEQYF
NA	TRBV29-1	TRBJ1-2	11	NA	TGCAGCGTCCTTCAGGATAATGGCTACACCTTC	CSVLQDNGYTF
TRBD2	TRBV7-9	TRBJ2-5	15	once	TGTGCCAGCAGCTCAGAGCGGGAGGGCGGAGAGACCCAGTACTTC	CASSSEREGGETQYF
TRBD2	TRBV25-1	TRBJ2-7	14	NA	TGTGCCAGCAGTGAGATGGGGGGGACCGACGAGCAGTACTTC	CASSEMGGTDEQYF
TRBD2	TRBV3-1/TRBV3-2	TRBJ2-7	15	once	TGTGCCAGCGCAGTCGGGCTAGCGGAAACCTACGAGCAGTACTTC	CASAVGLAETYEQYF
NA	TRBV6-5	TRBJ1-2	12	NA	TGTGCCAGCAGTTTAGGGGGTGGTGGCTACACCTTC	CASSLGGGGYTF
NA	TRBV7-9	TRBJ2-7	11	NA	TGTGCCAGCAGCGTTACCTACGAGCAGTACTTC	CASSVTYEQYF
TRBD1	TRBV7-9	TRBJ1-1	15	NA	TGTGCCAGCAGCTTAGCGACAGGGTTGAACACTGAAGCTTTCTTT	CASSLATGLNTEAFF
NA	TRBV3-1/TRBV3-2	TRBJ2-2	15	NA	TGTGCCAGCAGCCGGGAACTGACAGGAACCGGGGAGCTGTTTTTT	CASSRELTGTGELFF
NA	TRBV19	TRBJ2-3	14	NA	TGTGCCAGTAGTCCCCGACAAAGCACAGATACGCAGTATTTT	CASSPRQSTDTQYF
NA	TRBV30	TRBJ1-3	15	NA	TGTGCCTGGAGTGCGAGGCTCAGCTCTGGAAACACCATATATTTT	CAWSARLSSGNTIYF
NA	TRBV12-3/TRBV12-4	TRBJ2-3	13	NA	TGTGCCAGCAGTCACGGGATCACAGATACGCAGTATTTT	CASSHGITDTQYF
NA	TRBV3-1/TRBV3-2	TRBJ1-4	12	NA	TGTGCCAGCAGCCAGGGAGGGATGGAACTGTTTTTT	CASSQGGMELFF
TRBD2	TRBV7-9	TRBJ2-5	13	NA	TGTGCCAGCAGCCCTAGCGGGAGGGAGACCCAGTACTTC	CASSPSGRETQYF
TRBD2	TRBV4-2	TRBJ2-3	20	NA	TGTGCCAGCAGCCAGGGGATGCTAGCGGGGGCCCGTAGCAGGGCAGATACGCAGTATTTT	CASSQGMLAGARSRADTQYF
NA	TRBV5-1	TRBJ2-2	15	NA	TGCGCCAGCAGCTTGGCCGGGACTCATGCCGGGGAGCTGTTTTTT	CASSLAGTHAGELFF
NA	TRBV10-3	TRBJ2-3	16	NA	TGTGCCATCAGTGAGTCAGCGAAATCTGGCACAGATACGCAGTATTTT	CAISESAKSGTDTQYF